The 14 T cell receptor beta chains below all came from one sample that was sequenced in a study of CD8 T cells in ankylosing spondylitis. Study observations and caveats: Roughly eight highly homologous variants formed a TCR beta motif that appeared characteristic of ankylosing spondylitis blood.

TCRdb independently ran MiXCR on the 5' RACE reads; one entry per CDR3 protein. The sample has 75,000 to 95,000 distinct CDR3 sequences, roughly 8.5% seen once. Which antigens these TCRs recognize remains unknown. The specimen was blood, either unsorted or a sorted T cell fraction (not recorded which). The receptors originated from a male donor with ankylosing spondylitis.

This clonotype was observed a few times. V gene TRBV27 combines with J gene TRBJ1-1, with TRBD1 matching 8 bases. Per germline, CDR1 MNHEY and CDR2 SMNVEV (reference sequence). The CDR3 spans 14 residues. Trimming took 5 bases from V and 2 from J; bases not matched to a gene: 4. As DNA, the CDR3 is TGTGCCAGCAGTCAGACAGGGGCAAACACTGAAGCTTTCTTT. Residues: CASSQTGANTEAFF.

The sample holds many counts of this clonotype. This rearrangement joins TRBV4-1 to TRBJ1-5; perhaps TRBD1 as D (6 bases). CDR3 size: 14 residues. V dropped 3 bases and J dropped 4 bases, with 10 bases sitting between them. Germline CDR1 and CDR2: MGHRA and YSYEKL. CDR3 in amino acids: CASSQETGNQPQHF. CDR3 sequence (DNA): TGCGCCAGCAGCCAGGAAACAGGGAATCAGCCCCAGCATTTT.

The chain's CDR3 is CASSFTDSREAFF. CDR3 in DNA: TGCGCCAGCAGCTTTACGGATTCTCGAGAAGCTTTCTTT. The rearrangement uses TRBV5-1 and TRBJ1-1; D not certain. This CDR3 has 13 amino acids. The V end lost 2 bases, the J end lost 8 bases, and 13 bases lay between the germline ends. Germline assignment: CDR1 SGHRS and CDR2 YFSETQ.

Only a few counts were recorded for this clonotype. The rearrangement uses TRBV13 and TRBJ2-7; D gene unclear. The V gene lost 2 bases and the J gene lost 1 base, with 9 bases spanning the gap. The CDR3 has 14 amino acids. Germline CDR1 is PRHDT and CDR2 is FYEKMQ (reference sequence). The DNA of the CDR3 is TGTGCCAGCAGCTTACGGGTTGAGTCCTACGAGCAGTACGTC. Translated, it gives CASSLRVESYEQYV.

This clonotype was observed many times. The rearrangement uses TRBV12-3 or TRBV12-4 and TRBJ1-3; D not resolved. This CDR3 region has 15 residues. Trimming removed 3 bases at V and 0 bases at J, with 9 bases between. CDR3 residues: CASSLLGLSGNTIYF. The CDR3, as DNA: TGTGCCAGCAGTTTGTTAGGCCTCTCTGGAAACACCATATATTTT.

Many counts were recorded for this clonotype. The chain employs TRBV29-1 and TRBJ1-2; 7 positions match TRBD1. V gave up 8 bases and J gave up 4 bases; unmatched junction bases: 10. The CDR3 is made up of 13 amino acids. Germline CDR1 reads SQVTM; CDR2 reads ANQGSEA. The CDR3 DNA follows: TGCAGCACGATACAGGGGCCCGTCTATGGCTACACCTTC. This codes for CSTIQGPVYGYTF.

This clonotype was detected ten times or more. CDR3 nucleotide sequence: TGCAGCGTTGAAGATCTAAGAGATGAGCAGTTCTTC. Translation: CSVEDLRDEQFF. The genes are TRBV29-1 and TRBJ2-1; no clear D. Germline lookup yields CDR1 SQVTM and CDR2 ANQGSEA. Trimming removed 0 bases at V and 8 bases at J, with 8 bases between. CDR3 size: 12 residues.

This chain connects TRBV25-1 to TRBJ2-2, with unresolved D. Germline assignment: CDR1 MGHDK and CDR2 SYGVNS. This CDR3 is 13 amino acids long. Trimming pared 4 bases from V and 3 bases from J, leaving 6 bases between. CDR3 in amino acids: CASSASYTGELFF. CDR3 in DNA: TGTGCCAGCAGTGCCTCCTACACCGGGGAGCTGTTTTTT. Supplemented by reference TRBV25-1 and TRBJ2-2, the full variable domain reads EADIYQTPRYLVIGTGKKITLECSQTMGHDKMYWYQQDPGMELHLIHYSYGVNSTEKGDLSSESTVSRIRTEHFPLTLESARPSHTSQYLCASSASYTGELFFGEGSRLTVL.

This clonotype appeared many times. The chain uses TRBV3-1 and TRBJ2-1; D possibly corresponds to TRBD2 (6 bases). Germline CDR1 reads LGHDT; CDR2 reads YNNKEL (reference sequence). Trimming took 5 bases from V and 8 from J, leaving 16 bases between them. CDR3 size: 14 residues. CDR3 DNA: TGTGCCAGCAGCGCCGATCTAGCGCTGGATGAGCAGTTCTTC. Translated, it gives CASSADLALDEQFF.

This clonotype has a handful of counts. Written as DNA, the CDR3 is TGTGCCACCAGCACCCGAGGGGGTAGCGGGAGCTACGAGCAGTACTTC. It translates to CATSTRGGSGSYEQYF. The chain uses TRBV15 and TRBJ2-7; 9 bases fit TRBD2. Germline CDR1 and CDR2: LNHNV and YYDKDF (reference sequence). The CDR3 contains 16 residues. Unmatched junction bases numbered 10, after V lost 4 bases and J lost 3 bases.

This clonotype appeared many times. The chain links TRBV27 to TRBJ2-7; 9 bases are a match to TRBD1. Trimming took 3 bases from V and 3 from J; bases not matched to a gene: 3. This CDR3 comprises 14 residues. The germline V gene has CDR1 MNHEY and CDR2 SMNVEV (reference sequence). The CDR3 here is CASSFTGGVYEQYF. In nucleotides, the CDR3 is TGTGCCAGCAGTTTTACAGGGGGCGTCTACGAGCAGTACTTC.

This clonotype showed up many times. V usage is TRBV6-4 and J usage is TRBJ2-1; weak D call: TRBD1 (6 bases). V was shortened by 0 bases and J by 2 bases, with 11 bases between the two germline ends. The CDR3 runs 16 residues. The V gene's germline CDR1 is MRHNA and CDR2 SNTAGT. The CDR3 region has the DNA TGTGCCAGCAGTGACTCGATACAGGGACCCTACAATGAGCAGTTCTTC. Its protein is CASSDSIQGPYNEQFF.

The sample holds a few counts of this clonotype. The gene calls are TRBV27 and TRBJ2-1; D is ambiguous. The CDR3 has 11 amino acids. V was cut by 3 bases and J by 8 bases, with 5 bases left in between. CDR1 and CDR2 (germline): MNHEY, SMNVEV (reference sequence). The CDR3 sequence is CASSFGYEQFF. For the CDR3, the DNA is TGTGCCAGCAGTTTCGGCTATGAGCAGTTCTTC.

This clonotype was seen at least ten times. The CDR3 DNA follows: TGTGCCACCAGTGATTCCACAGGGGGCGCCTACTTC. Translating it yields CATSDSTGGAYF. V usage is TRBV24-1 and J usage is TRBJ2-7; 9 bases agree with TRBD1. This CDR3 contains 12 residues. V was pared by 2 bases and J by 13 bases, with 5 bases of the junction left unmatched. CDR1 KGHDR and CDR2 SFDVKD come from the germline V gene.